This is a list of T cell receptor beta chains from one sample in a study of T cells after yellow fever vaccination. TCRdb used MiXCR to reprocess the 5' RACE reads, holding one entry per CDR3 protein. The sample holds approximately 26,000 distinct CDR3 sequences; approximately 4.8% are singletons and the top ten take less than 50%. The sample in question was PBMCs, either bulk or a sorted T-cell subset (CD4+, CD8+, memory, or dextramer-sorted; not recorded which), obtained on the day of the yellow fever booster vaccination. Receptor source: a man aged 18 to 29 who received the YFV17D yellow fever vaccine. The CDR3 runs from the conserved cysteine through the conserved F or W. The D gene is left open where the match is weak. Clone size is given for some rows only: seen once, a few or many times, or a class if the clone is expanded.

few 13 TRBJ2-5 TRBV3-1 NA TGTGCCAGCAGCCAAGATTGGAAAGAGACCCAGTACTTC CASSQDWKETQYF
many 16 TRBJ2-3 TRBV5-1 TRBD1 TGCGCCAGCAGGTGGGGGCCCAGGGGGACCACAGATACGCAGTATTTT CASRWGPRGTTDTQYF
many 13 TRBJ1-5 TRBV5-1 NA TGCGCCAGCAGCCCGACTCCAGACCAGCCCCAGCATTTT CASSPTPDQPQHF
many 17 TRBJ1-2 TRBV3-1 TRBD1 TGTGCCAGCAGCCCTGCACTAGCACAGGGGGCTGGCTATGGCTACACCTTC CASSPALAQGAGYGYTF
few 15 TRBJ2-1 TRBV19 TRBD2 TGTGCCAGTAGTATCAGGCGGGGGGGCAGGGATGAGCAGTTCTTC CASSIRRGGRDEQFF
many 13 TRBJ2-1 TRBV5-1 NA TGCGCCAGCAGCCAAATCACCCGGGGTGAGCAGTTCTTC CASSQITRGEQFF
many 10 TRBJ2-5 TRBV5-1 NA TGCGCCAGCAGCTTGGAGACCCAGTACTTC CASSLETQYF
many 15 TRBJ1-5 TRBV10-3 NA TGTGCCATCAGTGAGTCAAGGGGTTGGCATCAGCCCCAGCATTTT CAISESRGWHQPQHF
many 12 TRBJ2-7 TRBV7-2 NA TGTGCCAGCAGCCGTCCCAGGATACGGCAGTACTTC CASSRPRIRQYF
few 10 TRBJ1-2 TRBV19 NA TGTGCCAGTAGTGCCGGTAGTTACACCTTC CASSAGSYTF
NA 15 TRBJ1-5 TRBV7-2 NA TGTGCCAGCAGCTTCGCTACGGGGGCTCAACAGCCCCAGCATTTT CASSFATGAQQPQHF
many 12 TRBJ1-1 TRBV7-2 NA TGTGCCAGCAGCTTAGAGGGGGGGAAAGCTTTCTTT CASSLEGGKAFF
many 14 TRBJ2-1 TRBV24-1 NA TGTGCCACCAGTCTAACAGGCGGATACAATGAGCAGTTCTTC CATSLTGGYNEQFF
many 13 TRBJ1-2 TRBV7-2 NA TGTGCCAGCAGCCCGTACACTCTCTATGGCTACACCTTC CASSPYTLYGYTF
many 14 TRBJ1-1 TRBV12-3/TRBV12-4 TRBD1 TGTGCCAGCAGTCCGGGACAGGGCTATCGAGAAGCTTTCTTT CASSPGQGYREAFF
NA 13 TRBJ2-1 TRBV29-1 NA TGCAGCGTTCGCGCCCTCGAGTACAATGAGCAGTTCTTC CSVRALEYNEQFF
many 15 TRBJ1-6 TRBV6-5 NA TGTGCCAGCAGTTACCTACAGGGTGTAGGTTCACCCCTCCACTTT CASSYLQGVGSPLHF
many 15 TRBJ2-5 TRBV7-9 TRBD2 TGTGCCAGCAGCTTAGGGACTAGCGGCCAAGAGACCCAGTACTTC CASSLGTSGQETQYF
many 15 TRBJ2-2 TRBV11-2 TRBD1 TGTGCCAGCAGCCCTATAGGGGGCCGAGGCGGGGAGCTGTTTTTT CASSPIGGRGGELFF
few 15 TRBJ2-1 TRBV3-1 TRBD2 TGTGCCAGCAGCCCCGGGCAGCGGGGGGGCGATGAGCAGTTCTTC CASSPGQRGGDEQFF
NA 17 TRBJ2-3 TRBV4-3 NA TGCGCCAGCAGCCAAGATTTCTCAGGGGCCGGGGCAGATACGCAGTATTTT CASSQDFSGAGADTQYF
NA 14 TRBJ2-2 TRBV7-7 NA TGTGCCAGCAGCTTAGATGCGAACACCGGGGAGCTGTTTTTT CASSLDANTGELFF
few 15 TRBJ2-6 TRBV6-2/TRBV6-3 TRBD1 TGTGCCAGCAGCCCAGGGGGCTCTGGGGCCAACGTCCTGACTTTC CASSPGGSGANVLTF
few 16 TRBJ1-2 TRBV7-2 TRBD1 TGTGCCAGCAGCTTTGGACAGGGGTCATTTAACTATGGCTACACCTTC CASSFGQGSFNYGYTF
many 15 TRBJ2-1 TRBV9 TRBD2 TGTGCCAGCAGCGTAGCGGGGGGGCCGAGCAATGAGCAGTTCTTC CASSVAGGPSNEQFF
many 13 TRBJ2-1 TRBV7-3 NA TGTGCCAGCAGCTTAAATGTGGGAGGTGAGCAGTTCTTC CASSLNVGGEQFF
many 14 TRBJ2-1 TRBV2 NA TGTGCCAGCACTGGGACTGCCTCCTACAATGAGCAGTTCTTC CASTGTASYNEQFF
many 14 TRBJ2-2 TRBV5-1 NA TGCGCCAGCAGCTTGGACAGGGTAACCGGGGAGCTGTTTTTT CASSLDRVTGELFF
many 16 TRBJ2-2 TRBV6-6 TRBD2 TGTGCCAGCAGACCTCGGGGGGGCACGAACACCGGGGAGCTGTTTTTT CASRPRGGTNTGELFF
many 14 TRBJ2-3 TRBV5-1 NA TGCGCCAGCAGGACCGGGACACCCCCAGATACGCAGTATTTT CASRTGTPPDTQYF
many 16 TRBJ2-5 TRBV29-1 NA TGCAGCGTTGAAGATCTCGGTCATGGGGCCCAAGAGACCCAGTACTTC CSVEDLGHGAQETQYF
NA 16 TRBJ2-1 TRBV7-2 NA TGTGACAGCAGCTTAGCGGCGGGGAGGATCTACAATGAGCAGTTCTTC CDSSLAAGRIYNEQFF
NA 14 TRBJ2-5 TRBV12-2 NA TGTGCAAGTCGCTTAGGGTCCTCCGAACAGACCCAGTACTTC CASRLGSSEQTQYF
many 11 TRBJ1-1 TRBV7-2 NA TGTGCCAGCAGCTTAGCGGGTTTGTCTTTCTTT CASSLAGLSFF
many 15 TRBJ2-1 TRBV7-3 TRBD2 TGTGCCAGCAGCTTTACGGGGGGCTCCTACAATGAGCAGTTCTTC CASSFTGGSYNEQFF
many 16 TRBJ2-3 TRBV20-1 NA TGCAGTGCTGACGGCGGGAGTGGGGGGGCCTCAGATACGCAGTATTTT CSADGGSGGASDTQYF
many 15 TRBJ1-5 TRBV12-3/TRBV12-4 NA TGTGCCAGCAGTTTCCGTCTCTGGGGGGATCAGCCCCAGCATTTT CASSFRLWGDQPQHF
NA 17 TRBJ2-3 TRBV7-2 NA TGTGCCAGCAGCTTCGAAGGGCGGGGTTATACCACAGATACGCAGTATTTT CASSFEGRGYTTDTQYF
many 15 TRBJ1-2 TRBV9 NA TGTGCCAGCAGCGCCCGGCAGAACTTAAACTATGGCTACACCTTC CASSARQNLNYGYTF
many 13 TRBJ2-5 TRBV4-3 NA TGCGCCAGCAGCCTTGTCATCCAAGAGACCCAGTACTTC CASSLVIQETQYF
few 17 TRBJ2-1 TRBV4-2 NA TGTGCCAGCAGTTCCGCCGGCCTCTCAGGAGGGGGGAATGAGCAGTTCTTC CASSSAGLSGGGNEQFF
many 14 TRBJ2-5 TRBV5-5 NA TGTGCCAGCAGCTTGACGACAGTTCAAGAGACCCAGTACTTC CASSLTTVQETQYF
many 14 TRBJ1-5 TRBV27 NA TGTGCCAGCAGTTTATTACCAGGGGCCCCGGAGGAGCATTTT CASSLLPGAPEEHF
many 14 TRBJ2-5 TRBV6-5 TRBD2 TGTGCCAGTCGGGGGCTAGCGGGTCCCGGAGCCCAGTACTTC CASRGLAGPGAQYF
many 18 TRBJ2-4 TRBV12-3/TRBV12-4 TRBD2 TGTGCCAGCAGTTTAGTGCGGGTCGGGGGGTCGGGCAAAAACATTCAGTACTTC CASSLVRVGGSGKNIQYF
NA 16 TRBJ2-5 TRBV10-3 TRBD2 TGTGCCATCAGTGATAGCGGGGGCCCACGGGTGGAGACCCAGTACTTC CAISDSGGPRVETQYF
NA 16 TRBJ2-3 TRBV5-1 NA TGCGCCAGCAGCTTGGGTCAGGGCAATTTGGCAGATACGCAGTATTTT CASSLGQGNLADTQYF
many 12 TRBJ1-1 TRBV5-6 NA TGTGCCAGCAGCTTGGGGGTAACTGAAGCTTTCTTT CASSLGVTEAFF
few 15 TRBJ2-1 TRBV7-9 NA TGTGCCAGCAGCTTAATCGGGGCGGCCTACAATGAGCAGTTCTTC CASSLIGAAYNEQFF
NA 15 TRBJ1-1 TRBV9 NA TGTGCCAGCAGCGTAGGGGTTCGGGAGAACACTGAAGCTTTCTTT CASSVGVRENTEAFF
many 12 TRBJ1-4 TRBV18 NA TGTGCCAGCTCACTCGGAGGGGAAAAACTGTTTTTT CASSLGGEKLFF